The 4 T cell receptor beta chains given below trace back to one sample, sequenced in a study of T cell repertoires in cytomegalovirus infection. Using its own MiXCR run on the reads, TCRdb lists one record per CDR3 protein. In the table there are around 740,000 distinct CDR3 sequences, roughly 36% of which are singletons. The sample consisted of PBMCs. These receptors came from a human donor in good health (CMV status not recorded). Some clones in this sample may be carry-over from other donors' samples.

This clonotype has more than one count but fewer than ten. The chain uses TRBV20-1 and TRBJ2-5; 10 nucleotides match TRBD2. V shed 1 base, J shed 3 bases, and the junction held 5 bases outside the gene matches. The CDR3 contains 15 residues. The germline CDR1 and CDR2 sequences are DFQATT and SNEGSKA (reference sequence). CDR3 loop: CSARGPAGGEETQYF. The CDR3 coding sequence is TGCAGTGCTAGAGGGCCAGCGGGGGGGGAAGAGACCCAGTACTTC.

The chain carries TRBV7-8 and TRBJ1-1; TRBD1 might be the D (5 bases). Germline V gives CDR1 SGHVS, CDR2 FQNEAQ. The V end was cut by 0 bases, the J end by 3 bases, with 17 bases between. CDR3 size: 17 residues. The CDR3 protein is CASSLARQLSLHTEAFF. For the CDR3, the DNA is TGTGCCAGCAGCTTAGCGCGACAGTTGTCCCTGCACACTGAAGCTTTCTTT. The whole variable domain, remainder taken from reference TRBV7-8 and TRBJ1-1, is GAGVSQSPRYKVAKRGQDVALRCDPISGHVSLFWYQQALGQGPEFLTYFQNEAQLDKSGLPSDRFFAERPEGSVSTLKIQRTQQEDSAVYLCASSLARQLSLHTEAFFGQGTRLTVV.

This clonotype was seen a few times. The genes are TRBV18 and TRBJ2-7; 10 bases align to TRBD2. V gave up 3 bases and J gave up 3 bases; unmatched junction bases: 11. Germline lookup yields CDR1 KGHSH and CDR2 LQKENI. The CDR3 runs to 17 residues. The CDR3 sequence is CASSPGVGTSDYYEQYF. For the CDR3, the DNA is TGTGCCAGCTCACCGGGGGTCGGGACTAGCGATTACTACGAGCAGTACTTC.

Points on this clonotype: Germline and junction disagree at one end, which may indicate a read error. This sequence joins TRBV5-1 and TRBJ1-1; the D is unclear. This CDR3 has 12 amino acids. Germline V CDR1 and CDR2: SGHRS, YFSETQ. In DNA, the CDR3 is TGCGCCAGCACCTGGGATAGAACTGAAGCTCTCTTT. This codes for CASTWDRTEALF.